The rows below give T cell receptor beta chains drawn from one sample of a study of graft-versus-host responses after intestinal transplantation. Using immunoSEQ multiplex PCR, the repertoire was profiled, and TCRdb retains in-frame clones only, with some absent. The sample lists tens of thousands of clones, around 90% occurring once. What these receptors recognize is not known. Sequences were derived from unstimulated CD4+ T cells sorted from spleen or lymph node cells, sampled before transplant. Every receptor here comes from a human donor who was the organ donor for an intestinal transplant. CDR3s include the opening cysteine and the closing phenylalanine or tryptophan. Each record gives: D gene, V gene, J gene, clone size, CDR3 DNA, CDR3 protein. D genes are given only for firm matches. Expanded clones get a size class; other rows say once, few or many, or leave the size out.

d_call: TRBD2
v_call: TRBV30
j_call: TRBJ2-2
clone_size: once
cdr3_nt: TGTGCCTGGAGTAGGACTAGCGGGTACACCGGGGAGCTGTTTTTT
cdr3_aa: CAWSRTSGYTGELFF

d_call: TRBD1
v_call: TRBV2
j_call: TRBJ1-4
clone_size: .
cdr3_nt: TGTGCCAGCACCCAGGGGGTGGATAATGAAAAACTGTTTTTT
cdr3_aa: CASTQGVDNEKLFF

d_call: TRBD1
v_call: TRBV5-1
j_call: TRBJ1-2
clone_size: .
cdr3_nt: TGCGCCAGCAGCTTAGGGACAGGGAAATATGGCTACACCTTC
cdr3_aa: CASSLGTGKYGYTF

d_call: .
v_call: TRBV19
j_call: TRBJ1-1
clone_size: .
cdr3_nt: TGTGCCATTTATACGGTGCATGAAGCTTTCTTT
cdr3_aa: CAIYTVHEAFF

d_call: TRBD2
v_call: TRBV27
j_call: TRBJ2-7
clone_size: .
cdr3_nt: TGTGCCAGCAAGCAGTGGGGCGGGAGCCACGAGCAGTACTTC
cdr3_aa: CASKQWGGSHEQYF

d_call: .
v_call: TRBV6-5
j_call: TRBJ1-4
clone_size: .
cdr3_nt: TGTGCCAGCAGTTACTCGAGTTCTGAAAAACTGTTTTTT
cdr3_aa: CASSYSSSEKLFF

d_call: .
v_call: TRBV28
j_call: TRBJ2-3
clone_size: .
cdr3_nt: TGTGCCAGCAGTTGCGGGGCCTCAACCACAGATACGCAGTATTTT
cdr3_aa: CASSCGASTTDTQYF

d_call: .
v_call: TRBV28
j_call: TRBJ1-1
clone_size: .
cdr3_nt: TGTGCCAGCAGTTTAAGGGGGGGGGTGAGCGGTGTGGCTTTCTTT
cdr3_aa: CASSLRGGVSGVAFF

d_call: .
v_call: TRBV4-3
j_call: TRBJ1-2
clone_size: .
cdr3_nt: TGCGCCAGCAGCCAAGGCGGGGCGTATGGCTACACCTTC
cdr3_aa: CASSQGGAYGYTF

d_call: .
v_call: TRBV6-4
j_call: TRBJ2-3
clone_size: few
cdr3_nt: TGTGCCAGCAGTGTTGAAGGACAGAGCACAGATACGCAGTATTTT
cdr3_aa: CASSVEGQSTDTQYF

d_call: .
v_call: TRBV7-6
j_call: TRBJ2-3
clone_size: .
cdr3_nt: TGTGCCAGCAGCTTAGGTAGCGTGAGCACAGATACGCAGTATTTT
cdr3_aa: CASSLGSVSTDTQYF

d_call: TRBD2
v_call: TRBV29-1
j_call: TRBJ2-1
clone_size: .
cdr3_nt: TGCAGCGCTTCGACTAGCGGGGGATCCTACAATGAGCAGTTCTTC
cdr3_aa: CSASTSGGSYNEQFF

d_call: .
v_call: TRBV18
j_call: TRBJ2-7
clone_size: .
cdr3_nt: TGTGCCAGCTCACCACTTTCAGACTACGAGCAGTACTTC
cdr3_aa: CASSPLSDYEQYF

d_call: .
v_call: TRBV6-1
j_call: TRBJ1-1
clone_size: once
cdr3_nt: TGTGCCAGCAGTGGGACAGAAAACACTGAAGCTTTCTTT
cdr3_aa: CASSGTENTEAFF

d_call: TRBD2
v_call: TRBV6-5
j_call: TRBJ2-3
clone_size: .
cdr3_nt: TGTGCCAGCAGTTACTCTCTAGCGGGGCCACCAGATACGCAGTATTTT
cdr3_aa: CASSYSLAGPPDTQYF

d_call: TRBD1
v_call: TRBV28
j_call: TRBJ1-2
clone_size: .
cdr3_nt: TGTGCCAGCAGCTTTGGGACAGGGATAAAAGGCTACACCTTC
cdr3_aa: CASSFGTGIKGYTF

d_call: .
v_call: TRBV5-1
j_call: TRBJ1-2
clone_size: .
cdr3_nt: TGCGCCAGCGTAACCATCCCAGGGCCCGGGGGAGGCTACACCTTC
cdr3_aa: CASVTIPGPGGGYTF

d_call: TRBD2
v_call: TRBV27
j_call: TRBJ2-7
clone_size: .
cdr3_nt: TGTGCCAGCAGTTCCCCTAGCGGGAGCGATTACGAGCAGTACTTC
cdr3_aa: CASSSPSGSDYEQYF

d_call: .
v_call: TRBV10-3
j_call: TRBJ2-2
clone_size: .
cdr3_nt: TGTGCCATCGGACTCGGCACCGGGGAGCTGTTTTTT
cdr3_aa: CAIGLGTGELFF

d_call: .
v_call: TRBV2
j_call: TRBJ2-7
clone_size: .
cdr3_nt: TGTGCCAGGGGGGGGCAGTACTTC
cdr3_aa: CARGGQYF

d_call: .
v_call: TRBV19
j_call: TRBJ1-1
clone_size: .
cdr3_nt: TGTGCCAGTAGTTTCCCAGGGGTTACTGAAGCTTTCTTT
cdr3_aa: CASSFPGVTEAFF

d_call: .
v_call: TRBV27
j_call: TRBJ1-6
clone_size: once
cdr3_nt: TGTGCCAGCAGTTTGGCGGACAGAAATAATTCACCCCTCCACTTT
cdr3_aa: CASSLADRNNSPLHF

d_call: .
v_call: TRBV5-1
j_call: TRBJ1-4
clone_size: once
cdr3_nt: TGCGCCAGCAGCTTGGAAATCGGGGGAAAACTGTTTTTT
cdr3_aa: CASSLEIGGKLFF